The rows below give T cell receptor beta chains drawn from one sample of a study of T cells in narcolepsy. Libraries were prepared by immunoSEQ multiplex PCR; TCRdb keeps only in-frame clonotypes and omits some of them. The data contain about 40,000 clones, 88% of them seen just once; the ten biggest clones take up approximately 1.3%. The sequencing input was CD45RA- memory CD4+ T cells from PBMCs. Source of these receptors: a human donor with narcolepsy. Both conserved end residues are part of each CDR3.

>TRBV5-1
CASSLGGTVYGYTF
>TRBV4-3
CASSQDRGQGYTF
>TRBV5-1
CASSLAAGALNTEAFF
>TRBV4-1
CASSQVGTGYYNEQFF
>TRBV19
CASSNSGRAGKTEAFF
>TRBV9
CASSPSLAGAFYNEQFF
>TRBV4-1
CASSQETGSTYNEQFF
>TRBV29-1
CSARSGGERNEKLFF
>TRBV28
CASSLVGAGNYGYTF
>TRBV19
CASSIIDSSNQPQHF
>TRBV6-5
CASSYRVGRYGYTF
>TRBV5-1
CASRPTSGVVNEQFF
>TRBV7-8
CASSPPGLRTDTQYF
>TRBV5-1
CASSLTSEGADTQYF
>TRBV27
CASSLRAVGRETQYF
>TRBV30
CAWATGGSYEQYF
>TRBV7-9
CASSLSGAGTGELFF
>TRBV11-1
CASSPGQRVGYF
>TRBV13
CASSSRVSGANVLTF
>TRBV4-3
CASSQDWGRGGLYNEQFF
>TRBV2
CANLDRMNTEAFF
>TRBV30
CAWSALGWREGSTDTQYF
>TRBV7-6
CASSLVPDGANYGYTF
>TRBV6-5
CASTQGSNEKLFF
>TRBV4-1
CASSQVGLAGGRNEQFF
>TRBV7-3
CASSFSGGTDTQYF
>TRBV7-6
CASSRGLAGPYEQYF
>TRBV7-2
CASSRNSRGLDYGYTF
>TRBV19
CASSTGGQGAIDTQYF
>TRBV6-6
CASSYSEGSETQYF
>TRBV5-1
CASSPPGQGSTEAFF
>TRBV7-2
CASSLGGGNQETQYF
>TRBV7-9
CASRPPSLGTFNGYTF